This T cell receptor beta chain was captured in a study of blood T cell repertoires in COVID-19. Turning to the study itself: Acute-phase and convalescent COVID-19 samples originated in the United States, Italy and Spain. T cells, B-cell-depleted T cells, or PBMCs provided the cDNA or gDNA that served as material.

This clone was detected only a few times. Generated by immunoSEQ multiplex PCR, the TCRdb table keeps only in-frame clones and is missing some. The data contain about 210,000 clones, roughly 80% of them singletons. CDR1 SGDLS and CDR2 YYNGEE come from the germline V gene. V gave up 0 bases and J gave up 3 bases; unmatched junction bases: 10. The CDR3 consists of 17 residues. Sequenced: peripheral blood. The chain links TRBV9 to TRBJ1-1; 8 bases are a match to TRBD1. The receptor was isolated from a woman between 65 and 79 years old with acute or convalescent COVID-19. CDR3 residues: CASSVARGQGPDTEAFF. The CDR3 nucleotides are TGTGCCAGCAGCGTAGCCCGAGGACAGGGCCCCGACACTGAAGCTTTCTTT.